The rows below give T cell receptor beta chains drawn from one sample of a study of T-cell memory formation after mild COVID-19. TCRdb re-called the 5' RACE reads with MiXCR, one entry per CDR3 protein. Of 550,000 to 650,000 distinct CDR3 sequences listed, roughly 17% were seen once; the top ten hold about 8.6%. The material sequenced was PBMCs or a T cell subset sorted from them (not recorded which). The receptor source for this set is an adult woman who had mild COVID-19 (a few samples of this study predate the infection). Cell type and time point are not known. The CDR3 runs from the conserved cysteine through the conserved F or W. D genes are given only for firm matches. Not every row has a clone size; where given, it reads once, few, many or a size class.

TRBV15,TRBJ1-1,TRBD1,few,CATSRQGATEAFF,TGTGCCACCAGCAGACAGGGGGCCACTGAAGCTTTCTTT
TRBV24-1,TRBJ2-5,TRBD1,few,CATSDSRGPETQYF,TGTGCCACCAGTGATTCCAGGGGGCCAGAGACCCAGTACTTC
TRBV5-1,TRBJ1-1,.,few,CASSLAVGAGTEAFF,TGCGCCAGCAGCTTGGCGGTAGGGGCGGGGACTGAAGCTTTCTTT
TRBV3-1,TRBJ1-1,.,.,CASSQEGIYTEAFF,TGTGCCAGCAGCCAAGAGGGGATTTACACTGAAGCTTTCTTT
TRBV28,TRBJ2-7,TRBD1,.,CASTGQGFYEQYF,TGTGCCAGCACGGGACAGGGTTTCTACGAGCAGTACTTC
TRBV9,TRBJ2-3,.,few,CASSVGTVDTQYF,TGTGCCAGCAGCGTAGGGACTGTAGATACGCAGTATTTT
TRBV18,TRBJ2-1,TRBD1,.,CASSEGQPSSYNEQFF,TGTGCCAGCTCCGAGGGACAGCCCAGCTCCTACAATGAGCAGTTCTTC
TRBV2,TRBJ2-4,.,.,CASTGRDPKNIQYF,TGTGCCAGCACGGGCAGGGACCCCAAAAACATTCAGTACTTC
TRBV3-1,TRBJ2-7,TRBD2,few,CASSQDWAGGSYEQYF,TGTGCCAGCAGCCAAGATTGGGCGGGAGGGAGCTACGAGCAGTACTTC
TRBV7-9,TRBJ2-3,.,.,CASSPWFQGRGDTQYF,TGTGCCAGCAGCCCCTGGTTTCAGGGGCGGGGAGATACGCAGTATTTT
TRBV4-3,TRBJ2-3,.,.,CASSQVPIGRGLLDTQYF,TGCGCCAGCAGCCAAGTCCCAATCGGCAGGGGCCTACTAGATACGCAGTATTTT
TRBV7-9,TRBJ2-5,.,.,CASSPDRNRETQYF,TGTGCCAGCAGCCCCGACAGGAATCGGGAGACCCAGTACTTC
TRBV20-1,TRBJ2-3,TRBD2,.,CSARDASGSRGTDTQYF,TGCAGTGCTAGAGATGCTAGCGGGAGTAGGGGCACAGATACGCAGTATTTT
TRBV6-2/TRBV6-3,TRBJ2-1,TRBD2,.,CASSTIGLAGGLNEQFF,TGTGCCAGCAGTACCATAGGACTAGCGGGAGGGCTCAATGAGCAGTTCTTC
TRBV5-6,TRBJ1-1,TRBD1,.,CASSPDGGTGDTEAFF,TGTGCCAGCAGCCCCGACGGGGGCACAGGGGACACTGAAGCTTTCTTT
TRBV19,TRBJ2-3,.,.,CASKDLRVNTDTQYF,TGTGCCAGTAAGGACCTGAGGGTGAACACAGATACGCAGTATTTT
TRBV5-1,TRBJ2-1,TRBD2,.,CASSTVTSGAYNEQFF,TGCGCCAGCAGCACCGTAACTAGCGGGGCCTACAATGAGCAGTTCTTC
TRBV20-1,TRBJ2-1,.,few,CSARVTGRPYNEQFF,TGCAGTGCTAGAGTGACCGGGAGACCATACAATGAGCAGTTCTTC
TRBV25-1,TRBJ1-5,.,.,CASSEGGLPQHF,TGTGCCAGCAGTGAAGGGGGTCTGCCCCAGCATTTT
TRBV12-3/TRBV12-4,TRBJ1-2,TRBD1,many,CASSKRQGNYGYTF,TGTGCCAGCAGCAAAAGACAGGGGAACTATGGCTACACCTTC
TRBV6-5,TRBJ1-2,.,.,CASSSRDPSSRYTF,TGTGCCAGCAGTTCCCGAGATCCCTCTAGTCGCTACACCTTC
TRBV6-5,TRBJ1-1,.,.,CASSYIPETEAFF,TGTGCCAGCAGTTACATTCCTGAGACTGAAGCTTTCTTT
TRBV6-1,TRBJ2-1,TRBD1,.,CASSQVDRVHNEQFF,TGTGCCAGCAGTCAGGTGGACAGGGTACACAATGAGCAGTTCTTC
TRBV18,TRBJ1-5,.,.,CASSLQAQPQHF,TGTGCCAGCTCGCTCCAGGCTCAGCCCCAGCATTTT
TRBV7-6,TRBJ2-5,.,.,CASSRLGGQSQETQYF,TGTGCCAGCAGCAGGCTTGGGGGACAAAGCCAAGAGACCCAGTACTTC
TRBV10-3,TRBJ2-5,.,few,CAISDPTGETQYF,TGTGCCATCAGTGACCCTACGGGTGAGACCCAGTACTTC
TRBV20-1,TRBJ2-3,.,few,CSALSYPTGLALFTDTQYF,TGCAGTGCTCTATCATATCCGACCGGGCTAGCCCTATTCACAGATACGCAGTATTTT
TRBV7-8,TRBJ2-3,TRBD1,.,CASRYSGTGDADTQYF,TGTGCCAGCAGATATTCCGGGACAGGGGATGCAGATACGCAGTATTTT
TRBV7-9,TRBJ1-1,.,.,CASSLVGHKKNTEAFF,TGTGCCAGCAGCTTAGTCGGACATAAAAAGAACACTGAAGCTTTCTTT
TRBV4-1,TRBJ1-1,.,.,CASSQGEVKEDTEAFF,TGCGCCAGCAGCCAAGGAGAGGTCAAGGAGGACACTGAAGCTTTCTTT
TRBV4-3,TRBJ2-5,.,few,CASSQDLGPETQYF,TGCGCCAGCAGCCAAGATCTGGGCCCAGAGACCCAGTACTTC
TRBV12-3/TRBV12-4,TRBJ2-1,.,few,CASSLNRGWTGDNEQFF,TGTGCCAGCAGTTTAAACCGCGGTTGGACGGGTGATAATGAGCAGTTCTTC
TRBV14,TRBJ2-7,.,.,CASSHESRVFYEQYF,TGTGCCAGCAGCCACGAAAGTAGGGTTTTCTACGAGCAGTACTTC
TRBV7-9,TRBJ2-1,.,few,CALGYEQFF,TGTGCCTTGGGTTACGAGCAGTTCTTC
TRBV2,TRBJ2-1,TRBD1,.,CASSEIGTGGSFF,TGTGCCAGCAGTGAAATAGGGACAGGGGGCTCGTTCTTC